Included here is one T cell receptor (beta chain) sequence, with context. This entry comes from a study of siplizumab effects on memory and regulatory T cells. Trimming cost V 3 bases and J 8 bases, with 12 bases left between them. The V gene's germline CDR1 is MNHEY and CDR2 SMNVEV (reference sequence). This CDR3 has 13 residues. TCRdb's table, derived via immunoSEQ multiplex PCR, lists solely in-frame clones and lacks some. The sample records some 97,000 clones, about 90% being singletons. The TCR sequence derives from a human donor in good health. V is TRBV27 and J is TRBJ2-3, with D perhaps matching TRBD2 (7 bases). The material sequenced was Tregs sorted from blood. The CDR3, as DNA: TGTGCCAGCAGTTTTGCGGGGGCAATTACGCAGTATTTT. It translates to CASSFAGAITQYF.